The sequence of this T cell receptor (beta chain) was determined in a study of OX40 agonist ivuxolimab in advanced cancers. Study background: An agonistic anti-OX40 (CD134) antibody, ivuxolimab, was used to treat the patients. Averaging 60 years in age, with a range of 23 to 79, the cohort was approximately 83% male.

In regard to this clone: Its antigen remains unidentified.

Germline CDR1 SGDLS, CDR2 YYNGEE. CDR3 length equals 17 residues. Trimming took 0 bases from V and 13 from J; bases not matched to a gene: 14. Study results and limitations: The mean number of expanded clones was higher in CD8+ T cells than in CD4+.

No patient had autoimmune disease or received systemic immunosuppression. The table came from immunoSEQ multiplex PCR; TCRdb's copy has only in-frame clones and leaves some out. This table holds 84,000 or so clones, over 85% found once. The V gene is TRBV9, the J gene TRBJ2-1; 12 nucleotides agree with TRBD1. The clonotype comes from an adult with an advanced solid tumor such as melanoma, head and neck, liver or kidney cancer. The sample consisted of CD4+ or CD8+ T cells sorted from blood, taken in a trial of the OX40 agonist ivuxolimab. CDR3 amino acids: CASSVELGTGGSARQFF. The CDR3 DNA reads as TGTGCCAGCAGCGTAGAACTAGGGACAGGGGGCTCGGCCCGACAGTTCTTC. Combining the CDR3 with reference TRBV9 and TRBJ2-1 gives the whole variable domain DSGVTQTPKHLITATGQRVTLRCSPRSGDLSVYWYQQSLDQGLQFLIQYYNGEERAKGNILERFSAQQFPDLHSELNLSSLELGDSALYFCASSVELGTGGSARQFFGPGTRLTVL.